This TCR beta chain derives from a study of blood T cell repertoires in COVID-19. At the level of the study: Researchers got acute and convalescent COVID-19 samples from the United States, Italy and Spain.

In the source study's methods: For nucleated cells, counts were estimated from reference gene primer amplification. Sequencing used immunoSEQ multiplex PCR; TCRdb keeps in-frame clones, though not all of them. V and J calls and clone size follow that table, whereas D and trimming were derived from the DNA. In the table there are over 100,000 clones, 87% of which are singletons. Germline values: CDR1 SEHNR, CDR2 FQNEAQ (reference sequence). Trimming shortened V by 1 base and J by 6 bases, and 13 bases separated the two germline ends. This CDR3 is built from 15 residues. Sequences were obtained from peripheral blood. This clonotype was obtained from a man aged 50-59 years with active COVID-19. The chain employs TRBV7-9 and TRBJ2-1; D possibly corresponds to TRBD1 (6 bases). The CDR3 sequence is CASSLGVTGSNEQFF. CDR3 nucleotide sequence: TGTGCCAGCAGCTTAGGTGTCACAGGGAGCAATGAGCAGTTCTTC.